This T cell receptor (beta chain) originates from a study of Ad26.COV2.S vaccination and SARS-CoV-2 variants. In the study overall: Donor was assigned to the Ad26.COV2.S arm of trial COV1001. Regarding the study as a whole: There was reportedly substantial breadth in spike-specific CD8+ and CD4+ T cell responses after vaccination. With respect to non-spike TCR breadth, vaccine and placebo recipients were similar.

Produced via immunoSEQ multiplex PCR; TCRdb's table is partial and in-frame only. The sample yields hundreds of thousands of clones, approximately 88% seen once. Treatment noted: about 20 received Ad26.COV2.S at low or high dose, single or two shots; 5 received placebo; per-sample allocation not given. Following the first vaccine or placebo injection, samples were taken on day 63. An Ad26 vector expressing Wuhan-strain SARS-CoV-2 spike constituted the vaccine. CDR1 and CDR2 (germline): KGHSH, LQKENI. This CDR3 spans 14 amino acids. V gave up 0 bases and J gave up 7 bases, with 7 bases separating them. To note about this clone: Its antigen is undetermined.

The material was peripheral blood, obtained in a trial of Ad26.COV2.S vaccine versus placebo. This chain uses TRBV18 with TRBJ1-6; D call uncertain. The origin of this receptor is a person between 18 and 60 years old who received the Ad26.COV2.S COVID-19 vaccine or a placebo. The CDR3 region has the DNA TGTGCCAGCTCACCACCTATACCCAATTCACCCCTCCACTTT. Protein sequence: CASSPPIPNSPLHF.